A selection of T cell receptor beta chains follows, all from one sample in a study of CD8 T cells in ankylosing spondylitis. TCRdb reprocessed the 5' RACE reads with MiXCR, giving one entry per CDR3 protein. Here the sample spans about 240,000 distinct CDR3 sequences, 8% to 9.5% being singletons. The sample was blood, either unsorted or a sorted T cell fraction (not recorded which). Source of these receptors: a male donor with ankylosing spondylitis or in good health (not recorded which). Each CDR3 is given with its conserved first and last residue.

V gene,CDR3 protein
TRBV3-1,CASSQGASGTDTQYF
TRBV6-5,CASSYSIVSWTANTEAFF
TRBV20-1,CSARDYSSPTDTQYF
TRBV29-1,CSSFRNEQFF
TRBV12-3/TRBV12-4,CASSLVLGGGYTF
TRBV27,CASRLRTSGSHEQYF
TRBV14,CASSQDEGINYEQYF
TRBV7-2,CASSFPGQVVTGELFF
TRBV7-9,CASSLTGTSNQPQHF
TRBV20-1,CSAGTGYSYEQYF
TRBV4-3,CASSQDRTGSYNEQFF
TRBV20-1,CSARAVNRAAEQYF
TRBV6-1,CASRGTVQNYGYTF
TRBV7-9,CASSYGNNEQFF
TRBV12-3/TRBV12-4,CASSSTGERAEAFF
TRBV20-1,CSARVVQGNQPQHF